This TCR beta chain was recovered during a study of PD-L1 blockade in urothelial cancer. Turning to the study itself: Timepoints chosen for blood analysis were 3 weeks (second dose) and 6 weeks after treatment start. Median T cell yield from blood was over 120,000.

The sample's time point: peripheral blood 6 weeks after treatment start. Profiling relied on immunoSEQ multiplex PCR, and the TCRdb table lists in-frame clones only, not all of them. Among approximately 93,000 clones listed, 75% to 90% were seen once. The CDR3 has 14 residues. V was clipped by 1 base and J by 6 bases; unmatched bases: 0. Germline loops: CDR1 SGHTA, CDR2 FQGNSA. The specimen comprised PBMCs, sampled around atezolizumab (anti-PD-L1) treatment. The sequence was obtained from a man aged 65-85 years with urothelial cancer. This sequence joins TRBV7-2 and TRBJ1-4; 9 bases are a match to TRBD1. CDR3 bases: TGTGCCAGCAGCTTAGGGACAGGGGATGAAAAACTGTTTTTT. Translated: CASSLGTGDEKLFF.